This T cell receptor (beta chain) was sequenced in a study of T cells after yellow fever vaccination. Notes on the study in general: Post-booster repertoires contained most primary-vaccination clones again (about 95% CD4, 85% to 90% CD8).

TCRdb passed the 5' RACE reads through MiXCR, listing each CDR3 protein once. Of some 350,000 distinct CDR3 sequences listed, 3% to 4.5% are singletons. The CDR3 length is 12 residues. The germline V gene encodes CDR1 MGHRA and CDR2 YSYEKL. Comment on this clonotype: Its specificity is unknown. Germline is not matched at one junction end, which may reflect a read error.

The chain couples TRBV4-1 to TRBJ2-1; D is unresolved. Sequencing used PBMCs, obtained 5 days after the yellow fever booster vaccination. The clonotype originates from a man in his late teens or twenties who received the YFV17D yellow fever vaccine. CDR3 protein: CARSQSRKEQFF. The CDR3 bases are TGCGCCAGGAGCCAAAGTAGGAAAGAGCAGTTCTTC.